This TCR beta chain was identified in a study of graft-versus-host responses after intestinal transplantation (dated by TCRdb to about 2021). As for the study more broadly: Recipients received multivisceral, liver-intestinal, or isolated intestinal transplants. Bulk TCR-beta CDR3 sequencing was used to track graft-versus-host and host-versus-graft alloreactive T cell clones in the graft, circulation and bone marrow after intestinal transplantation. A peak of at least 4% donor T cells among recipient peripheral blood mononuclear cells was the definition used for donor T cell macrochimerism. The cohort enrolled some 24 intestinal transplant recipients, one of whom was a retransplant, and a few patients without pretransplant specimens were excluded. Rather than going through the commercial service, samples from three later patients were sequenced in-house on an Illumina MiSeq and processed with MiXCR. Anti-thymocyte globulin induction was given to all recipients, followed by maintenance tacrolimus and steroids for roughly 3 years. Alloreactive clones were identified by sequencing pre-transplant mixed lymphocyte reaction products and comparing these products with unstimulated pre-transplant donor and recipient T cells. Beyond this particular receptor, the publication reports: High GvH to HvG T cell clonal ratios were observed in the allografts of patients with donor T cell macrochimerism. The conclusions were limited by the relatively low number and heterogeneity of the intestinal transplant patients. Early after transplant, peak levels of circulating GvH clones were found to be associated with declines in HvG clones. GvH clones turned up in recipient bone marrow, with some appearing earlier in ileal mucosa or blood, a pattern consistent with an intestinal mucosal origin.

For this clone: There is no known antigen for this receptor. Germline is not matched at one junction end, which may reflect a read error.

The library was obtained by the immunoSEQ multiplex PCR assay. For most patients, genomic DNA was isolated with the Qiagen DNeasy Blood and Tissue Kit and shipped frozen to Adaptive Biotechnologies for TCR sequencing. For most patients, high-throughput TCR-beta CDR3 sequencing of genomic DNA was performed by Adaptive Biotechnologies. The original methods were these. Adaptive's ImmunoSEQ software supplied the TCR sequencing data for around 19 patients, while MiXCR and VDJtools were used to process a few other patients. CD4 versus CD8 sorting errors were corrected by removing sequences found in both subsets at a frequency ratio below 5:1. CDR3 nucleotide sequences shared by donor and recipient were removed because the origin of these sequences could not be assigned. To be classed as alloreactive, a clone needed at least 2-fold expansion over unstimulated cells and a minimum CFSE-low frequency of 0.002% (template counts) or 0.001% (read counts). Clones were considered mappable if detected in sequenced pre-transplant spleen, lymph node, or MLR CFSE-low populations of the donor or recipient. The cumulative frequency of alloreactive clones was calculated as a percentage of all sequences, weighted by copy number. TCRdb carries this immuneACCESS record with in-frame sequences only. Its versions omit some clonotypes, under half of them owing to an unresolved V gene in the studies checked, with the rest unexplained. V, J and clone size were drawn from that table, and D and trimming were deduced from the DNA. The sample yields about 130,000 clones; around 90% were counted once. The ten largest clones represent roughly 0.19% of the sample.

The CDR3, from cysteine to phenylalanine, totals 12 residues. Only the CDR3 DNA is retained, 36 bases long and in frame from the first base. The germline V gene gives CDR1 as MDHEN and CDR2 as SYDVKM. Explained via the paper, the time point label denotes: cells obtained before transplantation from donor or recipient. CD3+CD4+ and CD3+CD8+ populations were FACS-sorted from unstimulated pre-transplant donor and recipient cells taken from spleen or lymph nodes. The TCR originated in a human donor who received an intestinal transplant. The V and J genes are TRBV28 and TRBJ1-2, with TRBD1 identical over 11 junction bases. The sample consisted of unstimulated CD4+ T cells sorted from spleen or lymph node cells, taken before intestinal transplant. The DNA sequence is TGTGCCAGCGGTGGGACAGGGGGGTTATTATCCTTC. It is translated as CASGGTGGLLSF.